This T cell receptor (beta chain) was documented in a study of blood T cells in healthy people across ages. For this clonotype: The antigen is undetermined.

With a J-beta primer mix and a sample-barcoded 5' primer, a second PCR ran about 7 to 12 cycles. In TCRdb, the 5' RACE reads were re-called with MiXCR into one record per CDR3 protein. This table has roughly 700,000 distinct CDR3 sequences, around 45% appearing once. Findings and caveats of the study: With naive T cell percentage, TCR beta diversity showed a strong correlation.

The CDR3 spans 16 residues. From germline, CDR1 is SGHRS and CDR2 YFSETQ. The V and J ends lost 4 bases and 2 bases respectively, with 16 bases between them. This sequence joins TRBV5-1 and TRBJ2-1; maybe TRBD2 (5 bases). The sample consisted of blood. This sequence was found in a woman aged 55-69 years in good health. The CDR3 sequence: CASSVAPLGAYNEQFF. The CDR3 DNA reads as TGCGCCAGCAGCGTCGCCCCCCTCGGGGCCTACAATGAGCAGTTCTTC.